This T cell receptor beta chain originates from a study of T cells in Graves' hyperthyroidism and ophthalmopathy. RNA transcripts provided the source from which TCR beta CDR3 regions were amplified. The TCR CDR3 first-round RT-PCR relied on the HTBI primer set. In TCRdb, the multiplex PCR reads were re-called with MiXCR into one record per CDR3 protein. The table records approximately 300,000 distinct CDR3 sequences, approximately 17% of them present only once. Only one count was recorded for this clonotype. What it binds is unknown. A much larger clone sits a single nucleotide away, making a read error possible. Likely a read error: the CDR3 ends without its conserved phenylalanine or tryptophan. General study points: Separation of ophthalmopathy from stable hyperthyroidism was achieved by a 13 V-J model.

This CDR3 region has 16 residues. Germline CDR1 reads SQVTM; CDR2 reads ANQGSEA. Trimming stripped 0 bases from V and 6 bases from J, with 19 bases between. Sample: blood. The rearrangement joins TRBV29-1 to TRBJ2-3, with unresolved D. The sequence came from a woman aged 55-69 years with Graves' ophthalmopathy. CDR3 DNA sequence: TGCAGCGTTGAAGATTATCTGCCCCAGTCCCAGGATACGCAGTATCTT. It specifies CSVEDYLPQSQDTQYL.